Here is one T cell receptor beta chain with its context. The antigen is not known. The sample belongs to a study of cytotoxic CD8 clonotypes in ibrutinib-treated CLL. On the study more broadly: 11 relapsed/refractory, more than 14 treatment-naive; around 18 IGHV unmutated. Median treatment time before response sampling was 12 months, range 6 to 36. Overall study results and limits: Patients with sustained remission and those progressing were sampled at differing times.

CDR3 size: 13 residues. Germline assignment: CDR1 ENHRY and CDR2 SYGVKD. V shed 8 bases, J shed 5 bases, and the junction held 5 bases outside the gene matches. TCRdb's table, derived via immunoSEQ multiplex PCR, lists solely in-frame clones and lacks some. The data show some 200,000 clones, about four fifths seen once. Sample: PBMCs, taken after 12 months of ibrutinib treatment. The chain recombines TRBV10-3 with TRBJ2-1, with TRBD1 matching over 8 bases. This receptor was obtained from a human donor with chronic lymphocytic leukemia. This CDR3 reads CAIAQGANNEQFF. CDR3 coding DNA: TGTGCCATCGCGCAGGGGGCGAACAATGAGCAGTTCTTC.